Following are 10 T cell receptor beta chains from one sample sequenced in a study of beta chain features in type 1 diabetes. Expressed TCRB transcripts got sequenced, as all isolated RNA was reverse transcribed. Generated by immunoSEQ multiplex PCR, the TCRdb table keeps only in-frame clones and is missing some. The repertoire holds around 430,000 clones, with 30% as singletons. Sequences were obtained from naive CD4+ T cells from blood. The receptors shown here come from a man between 18 and 29 years old in good health.

DNA for the CDR3: TGTGCCAGCAGTTATAGCGGGAGGGCAACGAGCGACATTCAGTACTTC. Encoded protein: CASSYSGRATSDIQYF. This sequence joins TRBV7-2 and TRBJ2-4; 11 positions agree with TRBD2. CDR3 length: 16 residues. Trimming cost V 6 bases and J 8 bases; bases outside gene matches: 12. The germline V gene encodes CDR1 SGHTA and CDR2 FQGNSA.

This clone showed up just once. The chain joins TRBV28 to TRBJ2-3; 7 bases align to TRBD1. In germline, CDR1 is MDHEN, CDR2 SYDVKM. CDR3 size: 14 residues. Trimming removed 10 bases from V and 0 bases from J; junction bases left unmatched: 7. This CDR3 is CAIKLQGSTDTQYF. The CDR3 DNA reads TGTGCCATCAAACTACAGGGGAGCACAGATACGCAGTATTTT.

This clone was observed a few times. This chain links TRBV20-1 with TRBJ2-3; D ambiguous. Germline V gene sequence: CDR1 DFQATT, CDR2 SNEGSKA (reference sequence). This CDR3 has 11 residues. V was cut by 5 bases and J by 4 bases, with 7 bases left in between. This chain's CDR3 is CSAPAADTQYF. CDR3 DNA sequence: TGCAGTGCTCCCGCCGCAGATACGCAGTATTTT.

Only a few counts were recorded for this clone. The chain uses TRBV16 and TRBJ2-1; 14 bases map to TRBD2. The CDR3 totals 18 residues. Trimming took 2 bases from V and 7 from J; bases not matched to a gene: 10. Germline V gene data show CDR1 as KGHSY and CDR2 as FQNENV. The CDR3 sequence is CASSQTSPTSGRANEQFF. The CDR3, as DNA: TGTGCCAGCAGCCAAACCTCGCCGACTAGCGGGAGGGCTAATGAGCAGTTCTTC.

With respect to this clone: The same CDR3 is also encoded by other DNA sequences in this sample. The chain is built from TRBV6-1 and TRBJ2-7, with 7 bases matching TRBD1. Looked up from germline, CDR1 is MNHNS and CDR2 is SASEGT. This CDR3 contains 13 residues. V shed 2 bases, J shed 4 bases, and the junction held 2 bases outside the gene matches. This CDR3 reads CASSERGPYEQYF. CDR3 in DNA: TGTGCCAGCAGTGAAAGGGGGCCTTACGAGCAGTACTTC.

The V and J genes are TRBV2 and TRBJ2-1; 11 bases agree with TRBD2. The V gene end was trimmed by 8 bases and the J gene end by 4 bases; junction bases not matched to a gene: 1. The CDR3 sequence is 13 residues long. Germline CDR1 reads SNHLY; CDR2 reads FYNNEI. The CDR3 protein is CASGTSGYNEQFF. DNA of the CDR3: TGTGCCAGCGGGACTAGCGGATACAATGAGCAGTTCTTC.

This clone was seen a handful of times. The DNA of the CDR3 is TGTGCCTGGAGTGTGAATGAAAAACTGTTTTTT. It is translated as CAWSVNEKLFF. This chain joins TRBV30 and TRBJ1-4, with D hard to call. This CDR3 contains 11 residues. Germline CDR1 GTSNPN, CDR2 SVGIG (reference sequence). With 0 bases removed from V and 5 bases from J, the gap between germline ends came to 1 base.

This clone was detected a few times. The chain joins TRBV4-3 to TRBJ1-2; D unresolved. CDR1 and CDR2 (germline): LGHNA, YSLEER. There are 14 residues in the CDR3. The V gene lost 0 bases and the J gene lost 4 bases, with 9 bases spanning the gap. The CDR3 coding sequence is TGCGCCAGCAGCCAAGAGAATTCTGGCTATGGCTACACCTTC. Residues: CASSQENSGYGYTF.

This chain connects TRBV11-1 to TRBJ2-7, with a tentative D call TRBD1 (5 bases). The V and J ends lost 6 bases and 0 bases respectively, with 15 bases between them. The CDR3 is 15 residues long. Germline V CDR1 and CDR2: SGHAT, FQDESV (reference sequence). The CDR3 region is CASRSRNRSSYEQYF. CDR3 sequence (DNA): TGTGCCAGCAGGTCCAGGAACAGGAGCTCCTACGAGCAGTACTTC. The whole variable domain, filled in from reference TRBV11-1 and TRBJ2-7, reads EAEVAQSPRYKITEKSQAVAFWCDPISGHATLYWYRQILGQGPELLVQFQDESVVDDSQLPKDRFSAERLKGVDSTLKIQPAELGDSAMYLCASRSRNRSSYEQYFGPGTRLTVT.

This rearrangement joins TRBV25-1 to TRBJ2-3; TRBD2 agrees at 13 bases. With 8 bases clipped from V and 3 bases from J, the junction kept 5 bases outside the gene matches. Germline lookup yields CDR1 MGHDK and CDR2 SYGVNS. The CDR3 runs to 15 residues. The CDR3 DNA reads TGTGCCAGCTCGAGGACTAGCGGGAGAACAGATACGCAGTATTTT. This codes for CASSRTSGRTDTQYF.